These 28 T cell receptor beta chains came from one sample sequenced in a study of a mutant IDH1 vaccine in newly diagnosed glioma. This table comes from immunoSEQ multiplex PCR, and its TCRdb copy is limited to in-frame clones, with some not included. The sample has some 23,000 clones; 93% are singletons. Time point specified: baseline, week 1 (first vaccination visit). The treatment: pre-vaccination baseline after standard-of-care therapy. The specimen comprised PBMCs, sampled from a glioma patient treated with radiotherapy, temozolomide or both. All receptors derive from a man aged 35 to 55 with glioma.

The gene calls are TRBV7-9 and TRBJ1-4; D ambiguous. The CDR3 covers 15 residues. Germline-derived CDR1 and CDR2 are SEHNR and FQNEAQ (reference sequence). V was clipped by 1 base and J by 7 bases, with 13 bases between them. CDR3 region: CASSLETGQTEKLFF. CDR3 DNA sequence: TGTGCCAGCAGCTTAGAGACCGGGCAGACTGAAAAACTGTTTTTT. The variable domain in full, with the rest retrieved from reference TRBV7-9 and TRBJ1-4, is DTGVSQNPRHKITKRGQNVTFRCDPISEHNRLYWYRQTLGQGPEFLTYFQNEAQLEKSRLLSDRFSAERPKGSFSTLEIQRTEQGDSAMYLCASSLETGQTEKLFFGSGTQLSVL.

The DNA of the CDR3 is TGTGCCAGCAAGGGGACGGGGGGGTTGAGCAATCAGCCCCAGCATTTT. Translating it yields CASKGTGGLSNQPQHF. The gene calls are TRBV27 and TRBJ1-5; TRBD1 might be the D (5 bases). Germline loops: CDR1 MNHEY, CDR2 SMNVEV (reference sequence). V gave up 7 bases and J gave up 1 base, with 17 bases separating them. This CDR3 is built from 16 residues.

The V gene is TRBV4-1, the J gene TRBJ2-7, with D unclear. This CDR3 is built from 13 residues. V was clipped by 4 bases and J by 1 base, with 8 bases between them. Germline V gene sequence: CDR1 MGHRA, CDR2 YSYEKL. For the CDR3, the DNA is TGCGCCAGCAGCCCTCCTTCGTCCTACGAGCAGTACTTC. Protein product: CASSPPSSYEQYF.

Here the CDR3 DNA reads TGTGCCAGCAGCCAAGATCGGCAGGGGAGAGAAGGCTACACCTTC. Residues: CASSQDRQGREGYTF. This chain links TRBV4-2 with TRBJ1-2; maybe TRBD1 (6 bases). CDR3 length: 15 residues. Germline V gene sequence: CDR1 LGHNA, CDR2 YNFKEQ. Trimming cost V 0 bases and J 8 bases, with 16 bases left between them.

The CDR3 here is CASSGKGGSGELFF. DNA for the CDR3: TGTGCCAGCAGTGGGAAAGGGGGCTCCGGGGAGCTGTTTTTT. The chain employs TRBV2 and TRBJ2-2; the match to TRBD1 covers 7 bases. After removal of 4 bases from V and 6 bases from J, the junction contained 5 bases not matched to a gene. The CDR3 is 14 residues long. In germline, CDR1 is SNHLY, CDR2 FYNNEI. Full variable domain (missing parts from reference TRBV2 and TRBJ2-2): EPEVTQTPSHQVTQMGQEVILRCVPISNHLYFYWYRQILGQKVEFLVSFYNNEISEKSEIFDDQFSVERPDGSNFTLKIRSTKLEDSAMYFCASSGKGGSGELFFGEGSRLTVL.

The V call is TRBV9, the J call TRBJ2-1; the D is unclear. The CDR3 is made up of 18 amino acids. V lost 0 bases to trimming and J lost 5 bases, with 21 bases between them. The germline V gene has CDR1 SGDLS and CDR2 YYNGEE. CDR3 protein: CASSVATGRVLSHNEQFF. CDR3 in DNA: TGTGCCAGCAGCGTAGCCACGGGCCGCGTCCTGAGCCACAATGAGCAGTTCTTC.

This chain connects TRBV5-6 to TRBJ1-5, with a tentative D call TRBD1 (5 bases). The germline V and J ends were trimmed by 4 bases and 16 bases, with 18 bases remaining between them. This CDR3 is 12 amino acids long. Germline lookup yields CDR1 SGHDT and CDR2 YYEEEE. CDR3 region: CASSPGAGAEHF. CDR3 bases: TGTGCCAGCAGCCCCGGGGCCGGGGCGGAACATTTT.

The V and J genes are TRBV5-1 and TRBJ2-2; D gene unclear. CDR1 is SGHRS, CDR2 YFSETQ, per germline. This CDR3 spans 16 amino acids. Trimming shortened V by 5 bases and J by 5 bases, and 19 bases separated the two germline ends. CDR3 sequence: CASSPSGLRITGELFF. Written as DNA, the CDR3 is TGCGCCAGCAGTCCGAGTGGATTGAGGATTACCGGGGAGCTGTTTTTT.

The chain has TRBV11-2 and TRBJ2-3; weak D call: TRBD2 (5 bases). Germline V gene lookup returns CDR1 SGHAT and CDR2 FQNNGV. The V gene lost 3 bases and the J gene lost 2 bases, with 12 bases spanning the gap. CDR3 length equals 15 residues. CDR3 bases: TGTGCCAGCAGCTTGGCCGGGAACCCCACAGATACGCAGTATTTT. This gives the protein CASSLAGNPTDTQYF.

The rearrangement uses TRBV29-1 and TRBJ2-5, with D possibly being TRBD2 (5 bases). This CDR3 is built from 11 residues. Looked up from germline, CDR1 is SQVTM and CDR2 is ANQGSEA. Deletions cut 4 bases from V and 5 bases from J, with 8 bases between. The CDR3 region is CSVVRGETQYF. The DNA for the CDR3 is TGCAGCGTTGTGAGAGGGGAGACCCAGTACTTC. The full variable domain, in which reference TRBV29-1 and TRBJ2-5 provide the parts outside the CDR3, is SAVISQKPSRDICQRGTSLTIQCQVDSQVTMMFWYRQQPGQSLTLIATANQGSEATYESGFVIDKFPISRPNLTFSTLTVSNMSPEDSSIYLCSVVRGETQYFGPGTRLLVL.

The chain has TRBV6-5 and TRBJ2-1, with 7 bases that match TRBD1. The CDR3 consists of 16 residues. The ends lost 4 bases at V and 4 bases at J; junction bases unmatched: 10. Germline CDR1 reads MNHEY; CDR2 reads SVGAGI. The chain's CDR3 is CASSLTGQPLYNEQFF. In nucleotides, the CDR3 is TGTGCCAGCAGTTTAACGGGACAGCCACTTTACAATGAGCAGTTCTTC.

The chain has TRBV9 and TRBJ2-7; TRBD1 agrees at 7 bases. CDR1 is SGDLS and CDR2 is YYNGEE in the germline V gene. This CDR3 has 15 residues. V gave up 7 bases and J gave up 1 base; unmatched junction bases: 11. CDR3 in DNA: TGTGCCAGCGGGCCTGGGGACAGCATATCCTACGAGCAGTACTTC. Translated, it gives CASGPGDSISYEQYF.

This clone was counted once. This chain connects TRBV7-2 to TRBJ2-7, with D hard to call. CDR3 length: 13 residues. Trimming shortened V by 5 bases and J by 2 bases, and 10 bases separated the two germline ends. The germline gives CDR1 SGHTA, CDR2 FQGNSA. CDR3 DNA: TGTGCCAGCAGCCTTAACTACGCCTACGAGCAGTACTTC. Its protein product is CASSLNYAYEQYF.

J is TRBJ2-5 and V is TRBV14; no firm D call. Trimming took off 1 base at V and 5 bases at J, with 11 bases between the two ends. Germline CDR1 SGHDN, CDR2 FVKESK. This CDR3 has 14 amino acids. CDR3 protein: CASSQGLGYETQYF. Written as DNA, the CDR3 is TGTGCCAGCAGCCAAGGGCTCGGGTACGAGACCCAGTACTTC.

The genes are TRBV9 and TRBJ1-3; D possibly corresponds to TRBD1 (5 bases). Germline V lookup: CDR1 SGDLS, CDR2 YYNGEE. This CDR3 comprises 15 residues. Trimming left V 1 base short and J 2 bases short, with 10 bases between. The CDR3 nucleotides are TGTGCCAGCAGCGTATCATGGGGCACTGGAAACACCATATATTTT. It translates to CASSVSWGTGNTIYF.

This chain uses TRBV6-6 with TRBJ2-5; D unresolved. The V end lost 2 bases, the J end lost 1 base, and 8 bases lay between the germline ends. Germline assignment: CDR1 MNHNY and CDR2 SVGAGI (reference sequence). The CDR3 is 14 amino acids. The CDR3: CASSYLPPQETQYF. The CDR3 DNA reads TGTGCCAGCAGTTACCTTCCCCCCCAAGAGACCCAGTACTTC.

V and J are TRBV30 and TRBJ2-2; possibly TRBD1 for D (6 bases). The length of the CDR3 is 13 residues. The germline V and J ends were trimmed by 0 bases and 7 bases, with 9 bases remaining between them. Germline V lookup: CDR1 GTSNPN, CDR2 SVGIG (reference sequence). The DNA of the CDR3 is TGTGCCTGGAGTGTCGTCAGGGGCGGGGAGCTGTTTTTT. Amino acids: CAWSVVRGGELFF.

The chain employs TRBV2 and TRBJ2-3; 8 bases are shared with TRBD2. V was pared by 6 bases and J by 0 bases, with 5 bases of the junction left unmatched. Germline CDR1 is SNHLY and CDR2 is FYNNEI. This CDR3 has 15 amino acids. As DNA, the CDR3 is TGTGCCAGCAGCGGGACTAGGGCAAGCACAGATACGCAGTATTTT. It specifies CASSGTRASTDTQYF.

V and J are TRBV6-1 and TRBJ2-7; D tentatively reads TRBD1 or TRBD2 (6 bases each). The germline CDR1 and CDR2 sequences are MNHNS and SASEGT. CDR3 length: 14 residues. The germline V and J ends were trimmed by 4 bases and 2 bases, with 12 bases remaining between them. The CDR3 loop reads CASSVRGTPYEQYF. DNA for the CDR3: TGTGCCAGCAGTGTTCGGGGGACACCCTACGAGCAGTACTTC.

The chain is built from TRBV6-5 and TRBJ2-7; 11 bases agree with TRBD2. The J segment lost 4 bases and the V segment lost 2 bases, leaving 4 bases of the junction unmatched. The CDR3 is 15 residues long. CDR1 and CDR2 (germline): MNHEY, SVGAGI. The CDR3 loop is CASSYGTSGSYEQYF. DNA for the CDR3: TGTGCCAGCAGTTACGGGACTAGCGGTTCGTACGAGCAGTACTTC.

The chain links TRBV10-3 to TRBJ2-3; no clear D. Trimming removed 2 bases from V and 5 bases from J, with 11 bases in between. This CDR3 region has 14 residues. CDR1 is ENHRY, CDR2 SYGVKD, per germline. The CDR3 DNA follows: TGTGCCATCAGTGAGCCTGGACGTAAAGATACGCAGTATTTT. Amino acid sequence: CAISEPGRKDTQYF.

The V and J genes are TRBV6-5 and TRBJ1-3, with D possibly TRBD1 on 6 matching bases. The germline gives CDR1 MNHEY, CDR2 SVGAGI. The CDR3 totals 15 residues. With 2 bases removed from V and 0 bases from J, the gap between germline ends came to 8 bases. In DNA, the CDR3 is TGTGCCAGCAGTTACACAGGGCCCTCTGGAAACACCATATATTTT. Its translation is CASSYTGPSGNTIYF.

The DNA for the CDR3 is TGTGCCAGCAGATACCGAGGGGTGAACACTGAAGCTTTCTTT. Encoded protein: CASRYRGVNTEAFF. The chain carries TRBV7-2 and TRBJ1-1; D is possibly TRBD1 (5 bases). Between the trimmed V and J ends, which lost 6 bases and 0 bases, there was a span of 11 bases. CDR3 length: 14 residues. Germline loops: CDR1 SGHTA, CDR2 FQGNSA.

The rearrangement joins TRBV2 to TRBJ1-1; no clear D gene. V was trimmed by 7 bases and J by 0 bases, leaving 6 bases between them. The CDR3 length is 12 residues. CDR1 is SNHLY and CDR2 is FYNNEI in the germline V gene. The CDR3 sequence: CASIRMNTEAFF. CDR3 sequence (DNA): TGTGCCAGCATCAGAATGAACACTGAAGCTTTCTTT. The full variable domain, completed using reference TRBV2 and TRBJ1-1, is EPEVTQTPSHQVTQMGQEVILRCVPISNHLYFYWYRQILGQKVEFLVSFYNNEISEKSEIFDDQFSVERPDGSNFTLKIRSTKLEDSAMYFCASIRMNTEAFFGQGTRLTVV.

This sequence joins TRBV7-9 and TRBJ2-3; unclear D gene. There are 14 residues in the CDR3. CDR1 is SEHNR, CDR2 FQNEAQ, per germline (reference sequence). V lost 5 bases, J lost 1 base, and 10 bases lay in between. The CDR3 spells CASSHGSRTDTQYF. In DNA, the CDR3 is TGTGCCAGCAGCCACGGATCGCGCACAGATACGCAGTATTTT.

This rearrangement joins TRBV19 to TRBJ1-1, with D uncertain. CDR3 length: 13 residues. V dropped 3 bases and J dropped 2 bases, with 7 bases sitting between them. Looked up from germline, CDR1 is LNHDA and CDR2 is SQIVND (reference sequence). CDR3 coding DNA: TGTGCCAGTAGTATTGGCAGAAACACTGAAGCTTTCTTT. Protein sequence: CASSIGRNTEAFF.

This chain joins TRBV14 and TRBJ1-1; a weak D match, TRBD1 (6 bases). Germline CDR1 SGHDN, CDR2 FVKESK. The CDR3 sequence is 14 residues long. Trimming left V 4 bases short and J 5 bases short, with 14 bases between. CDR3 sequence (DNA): TGTGCCAGCAGCCCCCTCGTAAGGGGGACTGAAGCTTTCTTT. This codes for CASSPLVRGTEAFF.

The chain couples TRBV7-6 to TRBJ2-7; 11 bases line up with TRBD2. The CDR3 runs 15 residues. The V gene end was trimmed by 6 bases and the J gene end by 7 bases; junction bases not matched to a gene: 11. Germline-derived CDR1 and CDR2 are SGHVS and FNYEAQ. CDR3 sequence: CASSSIAGGRQEQYF. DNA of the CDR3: TGTGCCAGCAGTTCTATAGCGGGGGGGCGTCAAGAGCAGTACTTC. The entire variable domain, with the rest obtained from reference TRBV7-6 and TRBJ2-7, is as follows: GAGVSQSPRYKVTKRGQDVALRCDPISGHVSLYWYRQALGQGPEFLTYFNYEAQQDKSGLPNDRFSAERPEGSISTLTIQRTEQRDSAMYRCASSSIAGGRQEQYFGPGTRLTVT.